The rows below give T cell receptor beta chains drawn from one sample of a study of sequential checkpoint blockade in melanoma. Profiling relied on immunoSEQ multiplex PCR, and the TCRdb table lists in-frame clones only, not all of them. The repertoire includes about 4,000 clones, roughly 25% of them detected once, and about 9.3% sits in the top ten. Here the sequenced sample was tumor tissue (inferred from file names), taken from a patient given nivolumab and ipilimumab in sequence. The receptors shown here come from a human donor with melanoma. The CDR3 runs from the conserved cysteine through the conserved F or W. Each record gives: V gene, D gene, clone size, J gene, CDR3 protein, CDR3 DNA. A D gene is named only where the DNA matches it firmly. For some rows the clone size is stated as once, few or many, or as a class when expanded; others skip it.

TRBV18	.	few	TRBJ1-4	CASSLPGYPREKLFF	TGTGCCAGCTCACTGCCGGGTTACCCGAGGGAAAAACTGTTTTTT
TRBV14	.	.	TRBJ2-2	CASSQERTGELFF	TGTGCCAGCAGCCAAGAAAGAACTGGGGAGCTGTTTTTT
TRBV6-8	TRBD1	.	TRBJ2-2	CASTRQGALTGELFF	TGTGCCAGCACACGGCAGGGGGCATTGACCGGGGAGCTGTTTTTT
TRBV6-8	.	few	TRBJ2-1	CASMLVQSGNEQFF	TGTGCCAGCATGTTGGTACAGAGTGGCAATGAGCAGTTCTTC
TRBV29-1	.	.	TRBJ1-2	CSAGTDNYGYTF	TGCAGCGCCGGGACGGATAACTATGGCTACACCTTC
TRBV19	TRBD1	.	TRBJ1-1	CASTHRTGMNTEAFF	TGTGCCAGTACCCATCGGACAGGGATGAACACTGAAGCTTTCTTT
TRBV6-8	.	medium-sized	TRBJ2-4	CASSYGLAKNIQYF	TGTGCCAGCAGTTACGGGTTAGCCAAAAACATTCAGTACTTC
TRBV11-3	.	many	TRBJ2-7	CASMKSGGPYEQYF	TGTGCCAGCATGAAGTCCGGGGGGCCCTACGAGCAGTACTTC
TRBV18	TRBD2	.	TRBJ2-3	CASSYAGTSGDTQYF	TGTGCCAGCTCGTACGCCGGGACTAGCGGAGATACGCAGTATTTT
TRBV11-3	.	.	TRBJ2-7	CASSLVGAKYEQYF	TGTGCCAGCAGCTTAGTTGGGGCGAAGTACGAGCAGTACTTC
TRBV11-3	.	many	TRBJ1-2	CASSLEQGRNYGYTF	TGTGCCAGCAGCTTGGAGCAGGGGAGGAACTATGGCTACACCTTC
TRBV9	TRBD1	medium-sized	TRBJ1-1	CASTLRQGGYLNTEAFF	TGTGCCAGCACCTTACGACAGGGGGGTTACCTGAACACTGAAGCTTTCTTT
TRBV11-3	.	medium-sized	TRBJ1-1	CASSLTAAGENTEAFF	TGTGCCAGCAGCTTAACGGCGGCAGGGGAGAACACTGAAGCTTTCTTT
TRBV6-8	.	medium-sized	TRBJ1-5	CASSYGGRGNQPQHF	TGTGCCAGCAGTTACGGGGGCAGGGGCAATCAGCCCCAGCATTTT
TRBV18	.	.	TRBJ1-1	CASSPGTEGARAFF	TGTGCCAGCTCACCAGGGACCGAGGGAGCTCGAGCTTTCTTT
TRBV6-8	.	large	TRBJ2-7	CASREQGGYEQYF	TGTGCCAGTCGGGAACAGGGAGGATACGAGCAGTACTTC
TRBV5-1	.	.	TRBJ2-3	CASSLWVGTDTQYF	TGCGCCAGCAGCTTGTGGGTCGGCACAGATACGCAGTATTTT
TRBV28	TRBD1	.	TRBJ1-2	CASGRADRGAYGYTF	TGTGCCAGCGGGAGGGCGGACAGGGGGGCCTATGGCTACACCTTC
TRBV5-1	TRBD2	.	TRBJ2-5	CASSAGTSGLQETQYF	TGCGCCAGCAGCGCGGGGACTAGCGGGCTACAAGAGACCCAGTACTTC
TRBV6-8	.	.	TRBJ1-2	CASIQGGWSLRHPGYTF	TGTGCCAGCATCCAGGGTGGTTGGTCACTTCGCCATCCTGGCTACACCTTC
TRBV6-8	.	few	TRBJ1-5	CASSTDGSNQPQHF	TGTGCCAGCAGTACTGACGGTAGCAATCAGCCCCAGCATTTT
TRBV29-1	TRBD2	few	TRBJ2-2	CSVGKIAGHGELFF	TGCAGCGTTGGAAAGATAGCGGGGCACGGGGAGCTGTTTTTT
TRBV15	.	.	TRBJ1-2	CATSREAGAQGYTF	TGTGCCACCAGCAGAGAGGCAGGTGCCCAGGGCTACACCTTC
TRBV11-3	.	medium-sized	TRBJ1-6	CASSYYGGSPNSPLHF	TGTGCCAGCAGCTACTACGGCGGCTCCCCTAATTCACCCCTCCACTTT
TRBV6-7	.	large	TRBJ2-7	CASSYPSEQYF	TGTGCCAGCAGTTACCCCTCCGAGCAGTACTTC
TRBV6-8	.	few	TRBJ2-3	CASSAAGLSTDTQYF	TGTGCCAGCAGTGCCGCAGGCCTTAGCACAGATACGCAGTATTTT
TRBV19	.	.	TRBJ1-2	CASRIGLNYGYTF	TGTGCCAGTAGGATCGGACTGAACTATGGCTACACCTTC
TRBV9	.	few	TRBJ2-2	CASTANTGELFF	TGTGCCAGCACAGCGAACACCGGGGAGCTGTTTTTT
TRBV28	.	few	TRBJ1-1	CAGADPAMGTEAFF	TGTGCCGGAGCGGATCCGGCCATGGGCACTGAAGCTTTCTTT
TRBV19	TRBD2	.	TRBJ2-3	CASSWTSGGAVTDTQYF	TGTGCCAGTAGTTGGACTAGCGGGGGTGCGGTAACAGATACGCAGTATTTT
TRBV5-1	TRBD2	.	TRBJ2-5	CASSLGASGGSETQYF	TGCGCCAGCAGCCTAGGAGCTAGCGGGGGGTCTGAGACCCAGTACTTC
TRBV19	.	.	TRBJ1-5	CASSIGGSNQPQHF	TGTGCCAGTAGTATAGGTGGGAGCAATCAGCCCCAGCATTTT
TRBV11-3	.	.	TRBJ1-5	CASSLGLGSNQPQHF	TGTGCCAGCAGCTTAGGTCTCGGAAGCAATCAGCCCCAGCATTTT
TRBV19	.	.	TRBJ1-2	CASSMAFGSNYGYTF	TGTGCCAGTAGTATGGCATTTGGGTCTAACTATGGCTACACCTTC
TRBV6-8	.	few	TRBJ1-1	CASSPDIVGTEAFF	TGTGCCAGCAGTCCGGACATCGTAGGAACTGAAGCTTTCTTT
TRBV11-3	TRBD2	many	TRBJ2-7	CASTPSGGTYEQYF	TGTGCCAGCACGCCTAGCGGGGGCACCTACGAGCAGTACTTC
TRBV10-2	TRBD2	.	TRBJ2-7	CASMGTSGRDEQYF	TGCGCCAGCATGGGGACTAGCGGGAGAGACGAGCAGTACTTC
TRBV9	TRBD2	few	TRBJ2-5	CASSLAGGYQETQYF	TGTGCCAGCAGCTTAGCGGGGGGGTACCAAGAGACCCAGTACTTC
TRBV14	TRBD1	.	TRBJ2-7	CASSQGPGGYEQYF	TGTGCCAGCAGCCAAGGGCCAGGGGGCTACGAGCAGTACTTC
TRBV6-8	.	.	TRBJ1-5	CASTDPNQPQHF	TGTGCCAGCACCGACCCGAATCAGCCCCAGCATTTT
TRBV6-8	.	.	TRBJ2-1	CASCILGGEQFF	TGTGCCAGCTGTATCCTCGGAGGTGAGCAGTTCTTC
TRBV12-5	.	few	TRBJ2-3	CASGLGLTDTQYF	TGTGCTAGTGGTTTAGGGCTAACAGATACGCAGTATTTT
TRBV18	.	.	TRBJ2-2	CASSPWTANTGELFF	TGTGCCAGCTCACCGTGGACAGCGAACACCGGGGAGCTGTTTTTT
TRBV6-8	.	.	TRBJ2-2	CASSATDPGELFF	TGTGCCAGCAGCGCAACAGATCCCGGGGAGCTGTTTTTT
TRBV6-8	.	.	TRBJ1-4	CASKNMALEKLFF	TGTGCCAGCAAAAACATGGCCCTCGAAAAACTGTTTTTT
TRBV23-1	.	large	TRBJ2-1	CASSQGSHLPYNEQFF	TGCGCCAGCAGTCAAGGTTCCCACCTTCCCTACAATGAGCAGTTCTTC
TRBV9	.	few	TRBJ2-1	CASSVVSGLGEQFF	TGTGCCAGCAGCGTAGTGTCAGGGTTGGGTGAGCAGTTCTTC
TRBV6-8	.	few	TRBJ1-2	CASSQTRYGYTF	TGTGCCAGCAGCCAGACAAGATATGGCTACACCTTC
TRBV11-3	.	many	TRBJ1-1	CASSLGGTSNTEAFF	TGTGCCAGCAGCCTAGGGGGGACCTCGAACACTGAAGCTTTCTTT
TRBV29-1	.	.	TRBJ1-1	CSVSGRQGGTEAFF	TGCAGCGTTAGTGGTAGGCAGGGCGGCACTGAAGCTTTCTTT